These 32 T cell receptor beta chains came from one sample sequenced in a study of molecular identifiers for immune sequencing clone quantification. Each CDR3 protein gets one entry after TCRdb re-called the PCR reads with MiXCR. The sample has under 800,000 distinct CDR3 sequences, approximately 24% seen once. The sequenced sample was naive CD8+ T cells from blood, with Jurkat cell RNA spiked in. Noted subset: FACS-sorted CD8+CD4-CCR7+CD45RA+ naive T cells. These receptors came from a human donor in good health. Some libraries in this study had Jurkat cell RNA spiked in.

The rearrangement joins TRBV5-1 to TRBJ1-1; D remains unclear. Trimming left V 0 bases short and J 0 bases short, with 9 bases between. Germline CDR1 and CDR2: SGHRS and YFSETQ. The CDR3 is 15 residues long. CDR3 loop: CASSLAEGMNTEAFF. The CDR3 bases are TGCGCCAGCAGCTTGGCGGAAGGGATGAACACTGAAGCTTTCTTT.

This clonotype was recorded at least ten times. The V gene is TRBV4-1, the J gene TRBJ2-7; D remains ambiguous. The CDR3 has 16 residues. V shed 3 bases and J shed 0 bases, with 15 bases lying between them. Germline-derived CDR1 and CDR2 are MGHRA and YSYEKL. CDR3 amino acids: CASSQDLRPRSYEQYF. The CDR3 nucleotides are TGCGCCAGCAGCCAGGATCTTCGACCCCGCTCCTACGAGCAGTACTTC.

On this clonotype: One junction end does not reproduce the germline sequence, and a read error may be involved. The V and J genes are TRBV2 and TRBJ1-1, with unresolved D. The CDR3 has 14 amino acids. Germline V gene data show CDR1 as SNHLY and CDR2 as FYNNEI. The CDR3 nucleotides read TGTGTCAGCAGTGAAGAAGACCTGAACACTGAAGCTTTCTTT. Residues: CVSSEEDLNTEAFF.

This clonotype was seen repeatedly, ten times or more. The chain is built from TRBV7-9 and TRBJ1-1; D is ambiguous. The V gene lost 4 bases and the J gene lost 1 base, with 13 bases spanning the gap. CDR1 and CDR2 from the germline V gene are SEHNR and FQNEAQ (reference sequence). This CDR3 spans 15 amino acids. The CDR3 nucleotides are TGTGCCAGCAGCTCGTCGGACGGACCGAACACTGAAGCTTTCTTT. Its translation is CASSSSDGPNTEAFF.

Comments on this clonotype: It may be a read error: a sequence one base away is much more abundant. The V gene is TRBV6-1, the J gene TRBJ1-5; no firm D call. This CDR3 comprises 16 residues. Trimming removed 2 bases at V and 3 bases at J, with 14 bases between. From germline, CDR1 is MNHNS and CDR2 SASEGT. CDR3 protein: CASSEFVLFDNQPQHF. The CDR3 DNA reads as TGTGCCAGCAGTGAATTTGTTCTCTTCGACAATCAGCCCCAGCATTTT.

This clonotype was counted ten times or more. The genes are TRBV4-3 and TRBJ1-1; D is ambiguous. Germline V gene sequence: CDR1 LGHNA, CDR2 YSLEER. The length of the CDR3 is 14 residues. The V gene lost 0 bases and the J gene lost 0 bases, with 5 bases spanning the gap. The CDR3: CASSQENLNTEAFF. Here the CDR3 DNA reads TGCGCCAGCAGCCAAGAAAATCTGAACACTGAAGCTTTCTTT.

V is TRBV27 and J is TRBJ2-2, with 8 bases fitting TRBD1. Germline trimming cut 5 bases from V and 1 base from J; bases unmatched to any gene: 3. The CDR3 spans 15 residues. Looked up from germline, CDR1 is MNHEY and CDR2 is SMNVEV (reference sequence). The CDR3 spells CASSAGGLNTGELFF. CDR3 coding DNA: TGTGCCAGCAGTGCAGGGGGCCTGAACACCGGGGAGCTGTTTTTT.

This clonotype was found once. Being one base from a much bigger clone, this may be a read error. The rearrangement links TRBV13 to TRBJ2-5, with 9 bases identical to TRBD2. The V gene end was trimmed by 4 bases and the J gene end by 3 bases; junction bases not matched to a gene: 9. Germline lookup yields CDR1 PRHDT and CDR2 FYEKMQ (reference sequence). This CDR3 has 16 amino acids. The CDR3 spells CASSSWASGMEETQYF. The CDR3 DNA sequence: TGTGCCAGCAGCTCATGGGCTAGCGGGATGGAAGAGACCCAGTACTTC.

The chain links TRBV6-5 to TRBJ1-2, with a tentative D call TRBD1 (6 bases). The CDR3 covers 16 residues. Germline CDR1 MNHEY, CDR2 SVGAGI. The V and J ends lost 2 bases and 3 bases respectively, with 16 bases between them. Here the CDR3 DNA reads TGTGCCAGCAGTTACACTCCCACAGGGTATGACTATGGCTACACCTTC. Its translation is CASSYTPTGYDYGYTF.

This clonotype was observed a handful of times. The V and J genes are TRBV27 and TRBJ2-5, with D possibly matching TRBD2 (6 bases). Germline CDR1 MNHEY, CDR2 SMNVEV (reference sequence). V shed 2 bases and J shed 5 bases, with 12 bases lying between them. This CDR3 spans 14 amino acids. CDR3 DNA sequence: TGTGCCAGCAGTTTAGAGACTAGTGGTGAGACCCAGTACTTC. Residues: CASSLETSGETQYF.

V is TRBV5-1 and J is TRBJ2-2; D possibly corresponds to TRBD2 (7 bases). Trimming took off 4 bases at V and 5 bases at J, with 18 bases between the two ends. Germline V gives CDR1 SGHRS, CDR2 YFSETQ. The CDR3 runs 16 residues. For the CDR3, the DNA is TGCGCCAGCAGCCCGACGGGGGGCGATTATACCGGGGAGCTGTTTTTT. Its protein is CASSPTGGDYTGELFF.

This clonotype was seen more than once but under ten times. This rearrangement joins TRBV9 to TRBJ2-6; maybe TRBD2 (7 bases). The germline V gene encodes CDR1 SGDLS and CDR2 YYNGEE. The CDR3 runs to 19 residues. V shed 0 bases and J shed 0 bases, with 16 bases lying between them. The CDR3 nucleotides are TGTGCCAGCAGCGTAGAGACGGGGGGCTCGCCCTCTGGGGCCAACGTCCTGACTTTC. It is translated as CASSVETGGSPSGANVLTF.

This clonotype was seen just once. The rearrangement links TRBV28 to TRBJ2-5, with D hard to call. V was pared by 2 bases and J by 4 bases, with 14 bases between. This CDR3 is built from 15 residues. Germline-derived CDR1 and CDR2 are MDHEN and SYDVKM. In nucleotides, the CDR3 is TGTGCCAGCAGTTTAGAGGCACGGAGACCAGAGACCCAGTACTTC. Amino acids: CASSLEARRPETQYF. Full variable domain (remainder filled in from reference TRBV28 and TRBJ2-5): DVKVTQSSRYLVKRTGEKVFLECVQDMDHENMFWYRQDPGLGLRLIYFSYDVKMKEKGDIPEGYSVSREKKERFSLILESASTNQTSMYLCASSLEARRPETQYFGPGTRLLVL.

The V call is TRBV2, the J call TRBJ1-2; no clear D gene. CDR1 and CDR2 from the germline V gene are SNHLY and FYNNEI. The CDR3 totals 10 residues. V was trimmed by 5 bases and J by 9 bases, leaving 7 bases between them. CDR3 nucleotide sequence: TGTGCCAGCAGTTTAGACCGCTACACCTTC. Amino acids: CASSLDRYTF.

Many counts were recorded for this clonotype. This chain links TRBV20-1 with TRBJ2-7; the match to TRBD1 covers 9 bases. CDR1 DFQATT and CDR2 SNEGSKA come from the germline V gene (reference sequence). This CDR3 contains 14 residues. V was pared by 0 bases and J by 4 bases, with 4 bases of the junction left unmatched. For the CDR3, the DNA is TGCAGTGCTAGAGATCACGACAGGGGGTACGAGCAGTACTTC. Its translation is CSARDHDRGYEQYF.

This clonotype came up many times. The gene calls are TRBV11-2 and TRBJ2-7; weak D call: TRBD1 (6 bases). Germline-derived CDR1 and CDR2 are SGHAT and FQNNGV. There are 14 residues in the CDR3. The V gene lost 4 bases and the J gene lost 6 bases, with 16 bases spanning the gap. The CDR3 sequence is CASSSPGHPSEQYF. The CDR3 bases are TGTGCCAGCAGCTCACCGGGACACCCGTCCGAGCAGTACTTC.

In its sample, this clonotype was seen a few times. The chain combines TRBV20-1 with TRBJ2-7; D call uncertain. The germline V gene has CDR1 DFQATT and CDR2 SNEGSKA (reference sequence). The CDR3 totals 14 residues. Deletions cut 0 bases from V and 0 bases from J, with 9 bases between. In DNA form, the CDR3 reads TGCAGTGCTAGAGATCTGCTGAGCTCCTACGAGCAGTACTTC. Translating gives CSARDLLSSYEQYF.

This clonotype has a handful of counts. The CDR3 bases are TGCGCCAGCAGCCAATTCTTGCTGCAGGGGGCGGTAAGTCAGCCCCAGCATTTT. Translated, it gives CASSQFLLQGAVSQPQHF. The rearrangement uses TRBV4-1 and TRBJ1-5; 8 bases align to TRBD1. V lost 2 bases, J lost 6 bases, and 15 bases stayed unmatched. Germline assignment: CDR1 MGHRA and CDR2 YSYEKL. There are 18 residues in the CDR3.

For this clonotype: The junction departs from germline at one end; a sequencing error may be responsible. The chain joins TRBV9 to TRBJ1-1, with TRBD1 matching 7 bases. Germline CDR1 is SGDLS and CDR2 is YYNGEE. There are 16 residues in the CDR3. The CDR3 here is CASSLVAGAGGTEAFF. CDR3 bases: TGTGCCAGCAGCCTAGTTGCCGGGGCAGGGGGGACTGAAGCCTTCTTT. Filled out from reference TRBV9 and TRBJ1-1, the complete variable domain reads DSGVTQTPKHLITATGQRVTLRCSPRSGDLSVYWYQQSLDQGLQFLIQYYNGEERAKGNILERFSAQQFPDLHSELNLSSLELGDSALYFCASSLVAGAGGTEAFFGQGTRLTVV.

This clonotype was seen repeatedly, ten times or more. This chain uses TRBV5-1 with TRBJ2-3; 9 nucleotides match TRBD1. The CDR3 is 17 amino acids. Germline V gene lookup returns CDR1 SGHRS and CDR2 YFSETQ. The V and J ends lost 0 bases and 2 bases, in that order; junction bases with no gene match: 7. CDR3 amino acids: CASSLVPGQGLTDTQYF. The CDR3 DNA follows: TGCGCCAGCAGCTTGGTACCGGGACAGGGTCTCACAGATACGCAGTATTTT. Combining the CDR3 with reference TRBV5-1 and TRBJ2-3 gives the whole variable domain KAGVTQTPRYLIKTRGQQVTLSCSPISGHRSVSWYQQTPGQGLQFLFEYFSETQRNKGNFPGRFSGRQFSNSRSEMNVSTLELGDSALYLCASSLVPGQGLTDTQYFGPGTRLTVL.

The genes are TRBV30 and TRBJ1-1, with 10 bases that match TRBD1. V gave up 1 base and J gave up 5 bases; unmatched junction bases: 4. CDR3 length equals 14 residues. In germline, CDR1 is GTSNPN, CDR2 SVGIG (reference sequence). Here the CDR3 DNA reads TGTGCCTGGAGTGGGGACAGGGGATTTACTGAAGCTTTCTTT. Its translation: CAWSGDRGFTEAFF.

Of note for this clonotype: A read error is possible here, since a much larger clone lies one base away. The chain combines TRBV9 with TRBJ1-6; the D is unclear. The CDR3 loop spans 13 amino acids. Germline CDR1 reads SGDLS; CDR2 reads YYNGEE. V lost 3 bases, J lost 10 bases, and 11 bases lay in between. In DNA, the CDR3 is TGTGCCAGCAGCGATGGCCTAGGCTCACCCCTCCACTTT. It encodes CASSDGLGSPLHF. The full variable domain, rest sourced from reference TRBV9 and TRBJ1-6, is DSGVTQTPKHLITATGQRVTLRCSPRSGDLSVYWYQQSLDQGLQFLIQYYNGEERAKGNILERFSAQQFPDLHSELNLSSLELGDSALYFCASSDGLGSPLHFGNGTRLTVT.

Concerning this clonotype: This may come from a read error, since a much larger clone is one base off. This sequence joins TRBV19 and TRBJ1-2; no clear D. Germline assignment: CDR1 LNHDA and CDR2 SQIVND (reference sequence). The CDR3 has 12 residues. The chain's CDR3 is CASSIGGYGFTF. CDR3 in DNA: TGTGCCAGTAGTATTGGCGGCTATGGCTTCACCTTC.

In its sample, this clonotype was seen many times. Written as DNA, the CDR3 is TGTGCCAGCAGCTTGGGCCCGAGGGACGCCTATGGCTACACCTTC. Translating it yields CASSLGPRDAYGYTF. The chain joins TRBV5-6 to TRBJ1-2; D possibly corresponds to TRBD1 (5 bases). The CDR3 length is 15 residues. Per the germline V gene, CDR1 is SGHDT and CDR2 is YYEEEE. V dropped 0 bases and J dropped 4 bases, with 13 bases sitting between them.

This clonotype was picked up many times. The rearrangement joins TRBV29-1 to TRBJ2-7, with D perhaps assigned TRBD1 or TRBD2 (5 bases each). CDR1 is SQVTM and CDR2 is ANQGSEA in the germline V gene. The CDR3 totals 13 residues. V dropped 4 bases and J dropped 0 bases, with 10 bases sitting between them. The CDR3 DNA reads TGCAGCGTTGTGGAGGACAACTCCTACGAGCAGTACTTC. It specifies CSVVEDNSYEQYF.

This clonotype has a handful of counts. The chain combines TRBV20-1 with TRBJ2-3; the D gene is possibly TRBD2 (5 bases). CDR3 length equals 14 residues. In germline, CDR1 is DFQATT, CDR2 SNEGSKA (reference sequence). Trimming removed 2 bases from V and 0 bases from J, with 9 bases in between. The CDR3 region has the DNA TGCAGTGCTAGACTAGCAACCAGCACAGATACGCAGTATTTT. It specifies CSARLATSTDTQYF.

The V gene is TRBV2, the J gene TRBJ2-1; 9 positions match TRBD2. The germline gives CDR1 SNHLY, CDR2 FYNNEI. The CDR3 length is 14 residues. The junction had 6 bases not matched to a gene; V was cut back by 10 bases and J by 2 bases. CDR3 region: CANQRGVTYNEQFF. The CDR3 DNA follows: TGTGCCAACCAGCGGGGGGTTACCTACAATGAGCAGTTCTTC.

This clonotype was observed a handful of times. This chain connects TRBV9 to TRBJ2-1; 7 positions agree with TRBD1. Germline trimming cut 4 bases from V and 1 base from J; bases unmatched to any gene: 11. Germline CDR1 reads SGDLS; CDR2 reads YYNGEE. This CDR3 is 17 amino acids long. The CDR3 spells CASSPSKQGLSYNEQFF. The DNA for the CDR3 is TGTGCCAGCAGCCCTTCGAAACAGGGGTTATCCTACAATGAGCAGTTCTTC.

Points on this clonotype: Germline and junction disagree at one end, which may indicate a read error. The chain recombines TRBV30 with TRBJ2-1, with 8 positions matching TRBD2. This CDR3 spans 16 amino acids. Germline-derived CDR1 and CDR2 are GTSNPN and SVGIG (reference sequence). CDR3 sequence: CTWSLTSGNSYNEQFF. As DNA, the CDR3 is TGTACCTGGAGCTTAACTAGCGGTAACTCCTACAATGAGCAGTTCTTC.

This chain links TRBV6-2 or TRBV6-3 with TRBJ2-3; 12 nucleotides agree with TRBD2. With V trimmed by 0 bases and J by 2 bases, 6 bases remained unmatched. The CDR3 is made up of 18 amino acids. Per germline, CDR1 MNHEY and CDR2 SVGEGT. CDR3 amino acids: CASSYSPLAGGPTDTQYF. The CDR3 coding sequence is TGTGCCAGCAGTTACTCCCCCCTAGCGGGGGGGCCCACAGATACGCAGTATTTT.

This clonotype was counted ten times or more. The chain uses TRBV20-1 and TRBJ2-4, with 7 bases that match TRBD1. V shed 2 bases and J 3 bases; nucleotides not matched to a gene: 4. The germline gives CDR1 DFQATT, CDR2 SNEGSKA (reference sequence). The CDR3 totals 14 residues. Here the CDR3 reads CSARTGELKNIQYF. DNA of the CDR3: TGCAGTGCTAGAACAGGGGAACTCAAAAACATTCAGTACTTC.

The J gene is TRBJ2-3, the V gene TRBV12-3 or TRBV12-4, with D possibly being TRBD2 (6 bases). This CDR3 spans 17 amino acids. V was clipped by 5 bases and J by 2 bases, with 20 bases between them. CDR3 sequence reads: CASSLGPPGGVTDTQYF. The CDR3 bases are TGTGCCAGCAGTCTGGGACCCCCCGGGGGAGTCACAGATACGCAGTATTTT.